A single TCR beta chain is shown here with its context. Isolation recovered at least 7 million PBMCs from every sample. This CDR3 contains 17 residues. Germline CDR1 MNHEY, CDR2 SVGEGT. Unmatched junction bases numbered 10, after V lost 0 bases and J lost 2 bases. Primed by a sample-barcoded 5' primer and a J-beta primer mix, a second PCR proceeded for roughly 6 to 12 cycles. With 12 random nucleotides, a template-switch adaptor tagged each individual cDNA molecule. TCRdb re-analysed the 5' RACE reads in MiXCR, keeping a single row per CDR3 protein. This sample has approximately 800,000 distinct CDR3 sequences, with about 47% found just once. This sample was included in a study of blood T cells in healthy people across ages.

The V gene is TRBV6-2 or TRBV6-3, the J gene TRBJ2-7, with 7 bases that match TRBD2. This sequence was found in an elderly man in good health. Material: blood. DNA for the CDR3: TGTGCCAGCAGTTACTCAGCGGCGGGAGATCCCCCCTACGAGCAGTACTTC. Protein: CASSYSAAGDPPYEQYF.